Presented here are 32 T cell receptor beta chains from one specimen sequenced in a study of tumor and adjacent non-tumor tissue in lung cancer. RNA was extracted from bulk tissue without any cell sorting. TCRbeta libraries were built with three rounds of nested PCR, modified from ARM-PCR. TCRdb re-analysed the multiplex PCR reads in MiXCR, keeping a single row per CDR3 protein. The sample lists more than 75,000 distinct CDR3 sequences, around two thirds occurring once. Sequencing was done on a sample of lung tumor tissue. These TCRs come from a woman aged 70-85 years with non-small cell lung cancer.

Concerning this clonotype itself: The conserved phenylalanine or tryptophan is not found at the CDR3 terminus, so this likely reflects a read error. As DNA, the CDR3 is TGTGTCAGCAGCCTACAGGGGTCCCATTATGGCTACACCCTC. Protein sequence: CVSSLQGSHYGYTL. The V call is TRBV28, the J call TRBJ1-2, with TRBD1 matching 7 bases. Germline assignment: CDR1 MDHEN and CDR2 SYDVKM. CDR3 length equals 14 residues.

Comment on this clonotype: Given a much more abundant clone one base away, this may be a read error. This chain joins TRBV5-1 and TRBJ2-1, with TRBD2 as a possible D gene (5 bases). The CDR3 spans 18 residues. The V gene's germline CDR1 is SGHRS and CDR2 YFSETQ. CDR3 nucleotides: TGCGCCAGCAACTTGAGGCGATACACTGGGAGCTCCTACAATGAGCAGTTCTTC. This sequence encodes CASNLRRYTGSSYNEQFF.

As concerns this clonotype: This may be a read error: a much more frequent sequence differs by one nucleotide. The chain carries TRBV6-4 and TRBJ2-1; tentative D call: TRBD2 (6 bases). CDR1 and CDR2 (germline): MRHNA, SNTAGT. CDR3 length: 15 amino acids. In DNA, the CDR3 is TGTGCCACCAGTGGCGCCGGGGGAAGCTACAATGAGCAGTTCTTC. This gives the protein CATSGAGGSYNEQFF.

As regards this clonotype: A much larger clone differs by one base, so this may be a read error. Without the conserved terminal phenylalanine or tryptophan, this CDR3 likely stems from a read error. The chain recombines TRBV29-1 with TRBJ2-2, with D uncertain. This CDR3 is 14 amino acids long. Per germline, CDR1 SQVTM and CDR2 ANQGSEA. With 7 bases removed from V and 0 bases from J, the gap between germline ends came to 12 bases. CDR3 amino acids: CSGLDVSNTGELFL. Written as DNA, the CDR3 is TGCAGCGGCCTGGATGTATCGAACACCGGGGAGCTGTTTCTT.

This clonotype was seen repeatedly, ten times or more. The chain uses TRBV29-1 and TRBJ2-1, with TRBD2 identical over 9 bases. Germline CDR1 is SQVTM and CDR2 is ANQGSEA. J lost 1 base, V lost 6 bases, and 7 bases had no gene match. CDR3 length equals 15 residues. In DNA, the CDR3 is TGCAGCGTCTTAGCGGGAGAGGTTTCCTACAATGAGCAGTTCTTC. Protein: CSVLAGEVSYNEQFF.

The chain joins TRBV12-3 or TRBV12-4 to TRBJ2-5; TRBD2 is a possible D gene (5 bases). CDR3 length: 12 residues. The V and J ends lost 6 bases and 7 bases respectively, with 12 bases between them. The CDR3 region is CASSSPLVTQYF. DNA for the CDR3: TGTGCCAGCAGCTCCCCACTAGTGACCCAGTACTTC.

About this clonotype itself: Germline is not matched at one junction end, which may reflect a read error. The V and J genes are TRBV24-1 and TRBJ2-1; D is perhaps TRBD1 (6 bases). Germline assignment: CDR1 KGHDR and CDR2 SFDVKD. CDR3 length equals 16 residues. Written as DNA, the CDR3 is TGTGCCACCAGTGAATTCCGGGACACCAGAGGAGATGAGCAGTCCTTC. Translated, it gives CATSEFRDTRGDEQSF.

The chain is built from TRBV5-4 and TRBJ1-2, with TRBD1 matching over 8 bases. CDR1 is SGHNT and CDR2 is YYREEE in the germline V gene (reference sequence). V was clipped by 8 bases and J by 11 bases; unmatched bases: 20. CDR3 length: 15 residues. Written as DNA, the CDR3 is TGTGCCAGTAACTCGGGACAGGTGGCGGTTGGTGGTTACACCTTC. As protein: CASNSGQVAVGGYTF.

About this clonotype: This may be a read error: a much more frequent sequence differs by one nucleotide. CDR3 DNA: TGCGCCAGCAGCTTGCTTATCGATGTAGGATCCGGACAGGGTGAAAATGAGCAGTTCTTC. Protein sequence: CASSLLIDVGSGQGENEQFF. The chain has TRBV5-1 and TRBJ2-1; 8 bases fit TRBD1. Trimming removed 1 base from V and 7 bases from J; junction bases left unmatched: 22. Germline V CDR1 and CDR2: SGHRS, YFSETQ. The CDR3 sequence is 20 residues long. Supplemented by reference TRBV5-1 and TRBJ2-1, the full variable domain reads KAGVTQTPRYLIKTRGQQVTLSCSPISGHRSVSWYQQTPGQGLQFLFEYFSETQRNKGNFPGRFSGRQFSNSRSEMNVSTLELGDSALYLCASSLLIDVGSGQGENEQFFGPGTRLTVL.

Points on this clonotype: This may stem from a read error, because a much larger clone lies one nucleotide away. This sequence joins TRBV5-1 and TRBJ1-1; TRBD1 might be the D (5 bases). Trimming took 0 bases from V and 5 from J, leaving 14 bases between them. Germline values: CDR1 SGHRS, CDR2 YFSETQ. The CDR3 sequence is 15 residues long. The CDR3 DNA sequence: TGCGCCAGCAGCTTGGCCGTAGGGGTGGTTACTGAAGCTTTCTTT. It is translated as CASSLAVGVVTEAFF.

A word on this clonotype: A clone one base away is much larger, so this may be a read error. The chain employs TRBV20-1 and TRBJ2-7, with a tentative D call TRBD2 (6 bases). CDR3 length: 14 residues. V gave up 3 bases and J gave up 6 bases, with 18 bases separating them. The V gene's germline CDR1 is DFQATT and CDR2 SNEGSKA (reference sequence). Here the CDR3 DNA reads TGCAGTGCTAGGCGCGGAGGGCCAGTAGGCGAGCAGTACTTC. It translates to CSARRGGPVGEQYF.

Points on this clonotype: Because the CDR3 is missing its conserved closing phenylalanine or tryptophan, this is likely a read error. The CDR3 DNA reads TGTGCCAGCAGCCCGGGCCGGAGGGGCTACACCTCC. The encoded protein is CASSPGRRGYTS. The rearrangement uses TRBV12-3 or TRBV12-4 and TRBJ1-2; D is undetermined. Deletions cut 6 bases from V and 8 bases from J, with 13 bases between. The CDR3 is made up of 12 amino acids.

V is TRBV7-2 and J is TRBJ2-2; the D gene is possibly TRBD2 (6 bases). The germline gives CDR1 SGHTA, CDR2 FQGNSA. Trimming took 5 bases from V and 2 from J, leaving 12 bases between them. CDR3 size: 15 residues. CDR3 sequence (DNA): TGTGCCAGCAGCAGTTGGGGGGATAACACCGGGGAGCTGTTTTTT. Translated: CASSSWGDNTGELFF.

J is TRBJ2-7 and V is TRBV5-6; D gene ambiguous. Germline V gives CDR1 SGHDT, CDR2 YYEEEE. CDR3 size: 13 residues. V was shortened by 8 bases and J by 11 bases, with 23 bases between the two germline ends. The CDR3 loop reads CASTTGSFYEEYF. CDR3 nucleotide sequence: TGTGCCAGTACTACGGGCTCCTTCTATGAGGAGTACTTC.

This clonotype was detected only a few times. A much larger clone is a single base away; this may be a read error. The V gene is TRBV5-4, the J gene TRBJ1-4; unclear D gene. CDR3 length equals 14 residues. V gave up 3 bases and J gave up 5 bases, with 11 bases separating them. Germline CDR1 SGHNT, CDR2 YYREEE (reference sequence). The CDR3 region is CASSSEQINEKLFF. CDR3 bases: TGTGCCAGCAGCTCGGAACAGATAAATGAAAAACTGTTTTTT.

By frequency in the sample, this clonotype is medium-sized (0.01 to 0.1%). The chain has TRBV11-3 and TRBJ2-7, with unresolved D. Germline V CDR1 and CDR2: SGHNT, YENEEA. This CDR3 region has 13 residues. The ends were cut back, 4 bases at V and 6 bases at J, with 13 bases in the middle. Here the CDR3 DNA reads TGTGCCAGCAGCTCCTACTTAGGGCGCGAGCAGTACTTC. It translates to CASSSYLGREQYF.

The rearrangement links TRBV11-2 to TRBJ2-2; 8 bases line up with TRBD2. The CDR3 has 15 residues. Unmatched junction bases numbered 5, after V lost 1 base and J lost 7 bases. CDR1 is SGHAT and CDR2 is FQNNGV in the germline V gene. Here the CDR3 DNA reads TGTGCCAGCAGCTTAGTTCGGGGGGGCATCGGGGAGCTGTTTTTT. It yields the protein CASSLVRGGIGELFF. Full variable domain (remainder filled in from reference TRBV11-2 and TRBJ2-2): EAGVAQSPRYKIIEKRQSVAFWCNPISGHATLYWYQQILGQGPKLLIQFQNNGVVDDSQLPKDRFSAERLKGVDSTLKIQPAKLEDSAVYLCASSLVRGGIGELFFGEGSRLTVL.

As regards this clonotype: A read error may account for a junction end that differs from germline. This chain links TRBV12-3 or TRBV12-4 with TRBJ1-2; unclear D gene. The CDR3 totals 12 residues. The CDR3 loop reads CASSPWSDGYTF. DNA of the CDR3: TGTGCCAGCAGTCCATGGTCTGATGGTTACACCTTC.

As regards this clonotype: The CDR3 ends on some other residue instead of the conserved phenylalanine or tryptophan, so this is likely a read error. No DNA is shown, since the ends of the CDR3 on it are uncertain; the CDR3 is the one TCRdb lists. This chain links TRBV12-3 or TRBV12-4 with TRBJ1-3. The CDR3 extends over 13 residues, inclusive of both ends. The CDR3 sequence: CASSSLQGYTMYY.

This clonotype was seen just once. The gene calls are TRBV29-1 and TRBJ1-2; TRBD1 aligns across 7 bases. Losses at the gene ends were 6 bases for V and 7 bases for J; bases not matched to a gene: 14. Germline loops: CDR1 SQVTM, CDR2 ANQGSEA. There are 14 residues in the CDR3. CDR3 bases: TGCAGCGTCAAAGGCCCCGGGGCAGGGGGTGGCTACACCTTC. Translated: CSVKGPGAGGGYTF.

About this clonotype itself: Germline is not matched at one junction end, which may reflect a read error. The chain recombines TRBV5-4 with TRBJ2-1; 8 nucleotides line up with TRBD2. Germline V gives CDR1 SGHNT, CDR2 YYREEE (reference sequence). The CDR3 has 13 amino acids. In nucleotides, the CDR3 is TGTGCCGGTAGACGAGAAGCGGGAGATGACCAGTTCTTC. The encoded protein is CAGRREAGDDQFF.

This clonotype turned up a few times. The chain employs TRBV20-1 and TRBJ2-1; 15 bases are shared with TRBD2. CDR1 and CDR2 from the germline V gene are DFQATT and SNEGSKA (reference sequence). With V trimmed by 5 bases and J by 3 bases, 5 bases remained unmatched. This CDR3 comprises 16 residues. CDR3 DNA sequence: TGCAGTGCTGAGCCGGGACTAGCGGGAGGCTACAATGAGCAGTTCTTC. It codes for CSAEPGLAGGYNEQFF.

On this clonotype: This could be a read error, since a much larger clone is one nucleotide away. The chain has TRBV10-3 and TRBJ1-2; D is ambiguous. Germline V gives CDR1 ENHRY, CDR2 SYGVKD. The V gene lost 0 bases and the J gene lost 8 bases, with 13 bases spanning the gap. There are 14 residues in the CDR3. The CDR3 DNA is TGTGCCATCAGTGAGTCTGGGGTTCTAAGCGGCTACACCTTC. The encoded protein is CAISESGVLSGYTF.

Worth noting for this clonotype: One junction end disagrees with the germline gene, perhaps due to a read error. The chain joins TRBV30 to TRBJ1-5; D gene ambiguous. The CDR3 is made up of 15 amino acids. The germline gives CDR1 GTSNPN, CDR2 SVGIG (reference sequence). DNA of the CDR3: TGTGCCTGGAGTGTAGGACCGAAGGGCAATCAGCCCCAGCAATTT. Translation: CAWSVGPKGNQPQQF.

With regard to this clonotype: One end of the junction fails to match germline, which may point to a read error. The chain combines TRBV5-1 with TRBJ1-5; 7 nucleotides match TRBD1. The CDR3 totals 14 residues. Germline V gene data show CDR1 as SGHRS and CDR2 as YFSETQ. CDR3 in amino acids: CASSLDRHNKPQRF. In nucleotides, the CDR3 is TGCGCCAGCAGTCTGGACAGGCATAATAAGCCCCAGCGTTTT.

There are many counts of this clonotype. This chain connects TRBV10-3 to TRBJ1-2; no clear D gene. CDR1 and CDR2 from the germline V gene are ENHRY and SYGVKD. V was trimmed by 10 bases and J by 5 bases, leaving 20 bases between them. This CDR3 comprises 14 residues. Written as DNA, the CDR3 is TGTGCCACAAACAGCCCCCTGGGTGAATATGGCTACACCTTC. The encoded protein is CATNSPLGEYGYTF.

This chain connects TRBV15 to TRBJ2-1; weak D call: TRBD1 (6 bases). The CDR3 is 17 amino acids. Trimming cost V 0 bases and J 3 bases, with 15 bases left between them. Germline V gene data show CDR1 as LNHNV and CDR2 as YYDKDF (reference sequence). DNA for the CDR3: TGTGCCACCAGCAGAGACCCATTGGGGGCTGTCTACAATGAGCAGTTCTTC. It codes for CATSRDPLGAVYNEQFF. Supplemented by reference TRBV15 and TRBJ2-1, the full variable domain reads DAMVIQNPRYQVTQFGKPVTLSCSQTLNHNVMYWYQQKSSQAPKLLFHYYDKDFNNEADTPDNFQSRRPNTSFCFLDIRSPGLGDTAMYLCATSRDPLGAVYNEQFFGPGTRLTVL.

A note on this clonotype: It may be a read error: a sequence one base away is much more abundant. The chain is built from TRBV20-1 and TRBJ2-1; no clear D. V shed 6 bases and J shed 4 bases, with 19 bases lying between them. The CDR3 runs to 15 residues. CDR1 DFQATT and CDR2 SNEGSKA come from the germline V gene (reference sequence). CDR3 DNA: TGCAGTGCCATTAACCCGTGGGCAGCTTACAATGAGCAGTTCTTC. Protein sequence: CSAINPWAAYNEQFF.

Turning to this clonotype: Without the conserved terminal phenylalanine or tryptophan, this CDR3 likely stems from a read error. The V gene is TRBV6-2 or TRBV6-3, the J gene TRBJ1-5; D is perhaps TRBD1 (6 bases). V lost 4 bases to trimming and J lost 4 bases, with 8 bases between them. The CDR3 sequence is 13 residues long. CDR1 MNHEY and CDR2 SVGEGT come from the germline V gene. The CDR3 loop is CASSSDRNQPQHL. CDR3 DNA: TGTGCCAGCAGTTCCGACAGGAATCAGCCCCAGCATTTA.

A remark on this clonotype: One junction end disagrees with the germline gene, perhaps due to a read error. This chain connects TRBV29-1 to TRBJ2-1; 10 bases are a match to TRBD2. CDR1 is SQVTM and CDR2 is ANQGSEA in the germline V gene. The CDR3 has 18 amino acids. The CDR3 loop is CSIEAPPGLAEGLNEQFF. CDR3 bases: TGCAGCATTGAAGCCCCCCCCGGACTAGCGGAGGGTCTCAATGAGCAGTTCTTC.

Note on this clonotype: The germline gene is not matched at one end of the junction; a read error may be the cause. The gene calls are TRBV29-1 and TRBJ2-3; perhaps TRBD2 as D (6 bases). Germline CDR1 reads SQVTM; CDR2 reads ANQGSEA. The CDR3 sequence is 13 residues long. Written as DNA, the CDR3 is TGCAGTGTTGATAGCGGTGGGAAGGATACGCAGTATTTT. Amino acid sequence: CSVDSGGKDTQYF.

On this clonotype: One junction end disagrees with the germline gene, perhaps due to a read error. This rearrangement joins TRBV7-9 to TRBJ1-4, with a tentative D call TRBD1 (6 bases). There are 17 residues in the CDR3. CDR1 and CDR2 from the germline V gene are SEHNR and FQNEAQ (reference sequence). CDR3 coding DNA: TGTACCAGCAGCCCGAAGACAGGCGCAGCAACTAATGAAAAACTGTTTTTT. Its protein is CTSSPKTGAATNEKLFF.